Listed below are T cell receptor beta chains from one sample, sequenced in a study of cytomegalovirus exposure and HLA in healthy donors. TCRdb keeps only in-frame clones here, not all; method: immunoSEQ multiplex PCR. In the table there are around 140,000 clones, approximately 57% of which are singletons. The sequencing input was PBMCs. The origin of the receptors is a male donor in good health and CMV-seronegative. Both conserved end residues are part of each CDR3. A D gene is named only where the DNA matches it firmly. Only part of the rows carry a size: once, few, many, or a class if the clone is expanded.

>-|TRBJ1-1|TRBV6-1|-
CASGQNTEAFF
TGTGCCAGCGGGCAGAACACTGAAGCTTTCTTT
>TRBD2|TRBJ2-1|TRBV27|-
CASSRLGAGVTYNEQFF
TGTGCCAGCAGTCGACTCGGAGCGGGGGTTACCTACAATGAGCAGTTCTTC
>-|TRBJ1-1|TRBV7-9|-
CASSPPGKNTEAFF
TGTGCCAGCAGCCCCCCGGGGAAGAACACTGAAGCTTTCTTT
>-|TRBJ1-2|TRBV28|few
CASGWGAGPGGYTF
TGTGCCAGCGGCTGGGGAGCCGGGCCGGGAGGCTACACCTTC
>TRBD2|TRBJ2-1|TRBV9|-
CASSGTSGGVNNEQFF
TGTGCCAGCAGTGGGACTAGCGGGGGAGTTAACAATGAGCAGTTCTTC
>-|TRBJ1-6|TRBV5-1|few
CASSLAYSPGASSYNSPLHF
TGCGCCAGCAGCTTGGCCTACAGTCCAGGGGCTAGCTCCTATAATTCACCCCTCCACTTT
>-|TRBJ2-5|TRBV5-6|-
CASSLVAGPKTQYF
TGTGCCAGCAGCTTGGTGGCAGGGCCAAAGACCCAGTACTTC
>TRBD1|TRBJ1-4|TRBV5-1|-
CASSTGSMTGEKLFF
TGCGCCAGCAGCACTGGCTCTATGACAGGGGAAAAACTGTTTTTT
>-|TRBJ1-1|TRBV29-1|-
CSVARSDTEAFF
TGCAGCGTTGCCAGGTCTGACACTGAAGCTTTCTTT
>-|TRBJ2-7|TRBV7-9|few
CASSLRDTSSYEQYF
TGTGCCAGCAGCTTAAGGGACACGTCCTCCTACGAGCAGTACTTC
>-|TRBJ2-5|TRBV7-3|few
CASSFAGQETQYF
TGTGCCAGCAGCTTCGCGGGGCAAGAGACCCAGTACTTC
>-|TRBJ1-1|TRBV7-6|-
CASSHPGNTEAFF
TGTGCCAGCAGCCATCCGGGGAACACTGAAGCTTTCTTT
>-|TRBJ1-1|TRBV6-5|few
CASSSTYRRTEAFF
TGTGCCAGCAGCTCAACCTACCGGAGGACTGAAGCTTTCTTT
>TRBD2|TRBJ2-2|TRBV28|-
CASSLAGGLDTGELFF
TGTGCCAGCAGTTTAGCGGGGGGGCTCGACACCGGGGAGCTGTTTTTT
>-|TRBJ2-1|TRBV6-4|-
CASSERGYNEQFF
TGTGCCAGCAGTGAGCGGGGATACAATGAGCAGTTCTTC
>TRBD1|TRBJ1-1|TRBV6-1|-
CASSHLTGGSTEAFF
TGTGCCAGCAGTCACTTGACAGGGGGCAGCACTGAAGCTTTCTTT
>-|TRBJ2-7|TRBV6-5|-
CASSDPSGYEQYF
TGTGCCAGCAGTGACCCCTCGGGCTACGAGCAGTACTTC
>TRBD1|TRBJ2-5|TRBV5-1|-
CASSLEGAETQYF
TGCGCCAGCAGCTTGGAGGGGGCCGAGACCCAGTACTTC
>-|TRBJ1-5|TRBV19|few
CASSINTGTFQPQHF
TGTGCCAGTAGTATAAATACCGGGACATTTCAGCCCCAGCATTTT
>-|TRBJ1-4|TRBV7-6|-
CASSLGQSAEKLFF
TGTGCCAGCAGCTTAGGCCAGTCTGCTGAAAAACTGTTTTTT
>TRBD1|TRBJ2-3|TRBV4-2|-
CASSQVRGLTDTQYF
TGTGCCAGCAGCCAAGTCAGGGGGCTTACAGATACGCAGTATTTT
>-|TRBJ2-1|TRBV5-1|-
CASSLAGVGNEQFF
TGCGCCAGCAGCCTGGCCGGGGTAGGGAATGAGCAGTTCTTC
>TRBD1|TRBJ2-7|TRBV14|-
CASSSDRGLENEQYF
TGTGCCAGCAGCTCTGACAGGGGGCTAGAAAACGAGCAGTACTTC
>TRBD2|TRBJ2-3|TRBV5-1|-
CASSLRWGGVADTQYF
TGCGCCAGCAGCTTGAGATGGGGGGGAGTTGCAGATACGCAGTATTTT
>-|TRBJ2-5|TRBV7-7|few
CASSQDGVGTQYF
TGTGCTAGCAGTCAGGACGGGGTCGGGACCCAGTACTTC
>TRBD1|TRBJ1-2|TRBV5-7|-
CASNIRQQGLWGYTF
TGTGCCAGCAACATACGTCAACAGGGGTTGTGGGGCTACACCTTC
>TRBD1|TRBJ1-2|TRBV11-2|few
CASSLTLDRDGYTF
TGTGCCAGCAGCTTAACCCTGGACAGGGATGGCTACACCTTC
>-|TRBJ2-7|TRBV18|few
CASSPGVAGSEQYF
TGTGCCAGCTCACCTGGGGTTGCGGGGAGCGAGCAGTACTTC
>TRBD1|TRBJ2-1|TRBV20-1|-
CSASLGTVSFF
TGCAGTGCTAGTCTCGGGACAGTTAGTTTCTTC
>TRBD1|TRBJ2-7|TRBV7-6|-
CASSPRQGPFPYEQYF
TGTGCCAGCAGCCCTCGACAGGGGCCATTCCCCTACGAGCAGTACTTC
>-|TRBJ2-7|TRBV20-1|few
CSAFSGEQYF
TGCAGTGCCTTCAGTGGCGAGCAGTACTTC
>TRBD1|TRBJ2-7|TRBV6-5|few
CASTRTGTGGVEQYF
TGTGCCAGCACCCGAACCGGGACAGGGGGCGTCGAGCAGTACTTC
>TRBD1|TRBJ2-1|TRBV2|-
CASSEGQGPHNEQFF
TGTGCCAGCAGTGAGGGACAGGGACCCCACAATGAGCAGTTCTTC
>TRBD1|TRBJ2-5|TRBV11-2|few
CASSLGLTGLQETQYF
TGTGCCAGCAGCTTAGGGTTGACAGGGCTCCAAGAGACCCAGTACTTC
>-|TRBJ2-1|TRBV29-1|-
CSVARTGVYNEQFF
TGCAGCGTTGCAAGGACGGGAGTCTACAATGAGCAGTTCTTC
>-|TRBJ2-7|TRBV29-1|-
CSVELAYEQYF
TGCAGCGTTGAATTGGCTTACGAGCAGTACTTC
>-|TRBJ1-2|TRBV19|-
CASTDPGSYGYTF
TGTGCCAGTACTGACCCGGGGAGCTATGGCTACACCTTC
>-|TRBJ1-6|TRBV19|-
CASSIRESDSPLHF
TGTGCCAGTAGTATTCGGGAGAGTGATTCACCCCTCCACTTT
>-|TRBJ1-3|TRBV25-1|-
CASGQGIGNTIYF
TGTGCCAGCGGGCAGGGGATTGGAAACACCATATATTTT
>-|TRBJ1-1|TRBV2|-
CASSAQIRNTEAFF
TGTGCCAGCAGTGCTCAGATCAGGAACACTGAAGCTTTCTTT
>-|TRBJ1-1|TRBV7-9|-
CASSLDQGSTEAFF
TGTGCCAGCAGCTTAGATCAGGGAAGTACTGAAGCTTTCTTT
>TRBD1|TRBJ2-2|TRBV9|once
CSSSVSTGVAGELFF
TGTTCCAGCAGCGTGAGTACAGGGGTTGCCGGGGAGCTGTTTTTT
>-|TRBJ2-7|TRBV6-6|few
CASSSDNSYEQYF
TGTGCCAGCAGTTCAGACAACTCCTACGAGCAGTACTTC
>TRBD1|TRBJ2-5|TRBV15|-
CATSRDLGQGKTQYF
TGTGCCACCAGCAGAGATCTAGGACAGGGAAAGACCCAGTACTTC
>TRBD2|TRBJ2-5|TRBV25-1|-
CASIARGGVQETQYF
TGTGCCAGTATAGCGCGGGGGGGAGTCCAAGAGACCCAGTACTTC
>TRBD2|TRBJ2-1|TRBV7-2|-
CASSPRPSGNYNEQFF
TGTGCCAGCAGCCCGCGGCCTAGCGGGAACTACAATGAGCAGTTCTTC
>TRBD2|TRBJ2-7|TRBV6-5|-
CASSSGLAALYEQYF
TGTGCCAGCAGTTCAGGACTAGCGGCCCTCTACGAGCAGTACTTC
>-|TRBJ1-4|TRBV5-4|few
CASSFDMFKEKLFF
TGTGCCAGCAGCTTTGACATGTTCAAGGAAAAACTGTTTTTT
>TRBD1|TRBJ1-2|TRBV7-6|-
CASSPSTQGTGGYTF
TGTGCCAGCAGCCCCTCTACACAGGGGACGGGGGGCTACACCTTC